These T cell receptor beta chains were read from a single sample in a study of shared clonotypes between healthy human individuals. The table came from immunoSEQ multiplex PCR; TCRdb's copy has only in-frame clones and leaves some out. The data contain approximately 340,000 clones, around 70% of them singletons. Sequenced: memory CD4+ T cells sorted from blood. The source is a man younger than 40 in good health. CDR3s include the opening cysteine and the closing phenylalanine or tryptophan. Part of the rows lack a size; the others show once, few, many or a class for expanded clones.

TRBV6-1	NA	CASSATTGISEQYF
TRBV11-3	NA	CASSSGQVSTDTQYF
TRBV4-1	once	CASSYPYDPEKLFF
TRBV29-1	NA	CSVGGQGLGSGANVLTF
TRBV11-3	NA	CASSQLGTSQQYF
TRBV19	NA	CASSTAGGLSGELFF
TRBV10-3	NA	CAISGAGTSGRGSYEQYF
TRBV7-2	NA	CASSFQLLGNTIYF
TRBV19	NA	CASSTGRGRAEAFF
TRBV7-2	NA	CASSYTSGSSYNEQFF
TRBV28	NA	CASSSPGREQYF
TRBV19	NA	CASSRGQSHEKLFF
TRBV30	NA	CAWGQTYEQYF
TRBV29-1	once	CSVEFPGSDTQYF
TRBV28	NA	CASRGLAAGGYTF
TRBV14	NA	CASSQVVQRAYNEQFF
TRBV6-6	NA	CASSYDNRVGQAFF
TRBV5-1	NA	CASSTGLAGDADTQYF
TRBV29-1	NA	CSVVGDSVSYEQYF
TRBV7-9	once	CASSLAGAETQYF
TRBV7-9	NA	CASSLAAGATNEKLFF
TRBV9	NA	CASSARTSGSLDEQFF
TRBV30	NA	CAWGRSGVGYTF
TRBV19	few	CATVDTNTGELFF
TRBV7-8	NA	CASSERDRGFPGGYTF
TRBV4-2	NA	CASSQEGARAEQFF
TRBV19	NA	CASSPKSGGHSYEQYF
TRBV5-6	NA	CASSFSTDTQYF
TRBV2	NA	CASSENTVPNQPQHF
TRBV28	few	CASSFSLAGVETQYF
TRBV6-1	NA	CASSTDPVNWEKLFF
TRBV5-4	NA	CASSLAGETQYF
TRBV6-4	NA	CASSEGVNQPQHF
TRBV9	few	CASSAHLGGNTGELFF
TRBV6-6	NA	CASSRWVRQLTGELFF
TRBV10-2	NA	CAIWDRGNTIYF
TRBV7-9	NA	CASSPRVGARSSYNEQFF
TRBV7-2	NA	CASSPDRVKGEQFF
TRBV5-1	NA	CASSSRTSGTDTQYF
TRBV30	NA	CAWSSVRQGAFSGANVLTF
TRBV10-1	NA	CASSARTEDGYTF
TRBV28	NA	CASSFPSGTNTGELFF
TRBV5-4	NA	CASSRSQAGYEQYF
TRBV5-1	NA	CASSFGGRATDTQYF
TRBV15	NA	CATSALTSGSSYEQYF
TRBV6-6	NA	CASRGQGKYGYTF
TRBV19	NA	CASRGMTSASSYNEQFF
TRBV5-1	NA	CASSSTGTNEKLFF
TRBV18	many	CASSPRQGNQETQYF
TRBV5-4	NA	CASSLRTRGTYEQFF
TRBV10-3	NA	CAISDVAVYGYTF
TRBV5-8	few	CASSLRDNYNEQFF
TRBV10-3	NA	CAISNQAGGLNEQYF
TRBV6-5	NA	CASSYFGGREQFF
TRBV5-6	NA	CASSFGQGRKAYEQYF
TRBV7-6	NA	CASSSPPGTSGYYQETQYF